This record covers a single TCR beta chain. The antigen is unknown. This sample was included in a study of brain T cells in children with intractable seizures. The method was immunoSEQ multiplex PCR; TCRdb's version includes in-frame clones alone and lacks a portion of them. Of 80,000 or so clones in the sample, under 95% were seen once. V was pared by 3 bases and J by 2 bases, with 9 bases of the junction left unmatched. Germline V CDR1 and CDR2: SGDLS, YYNGEE. The CDR3 length is 17 residues. Study observations and caveats: Absence of clones before surgery may stem from lower sequencing depth.

The sample in question was peripheral blood, obtained at surgery. This clonotype originated in a girl aged 2-9 years with Rasmussen encephalitis and intractable seizures. The V gene is TRBV9, the J gene TRBJ2-3; 10 bases align to TRBD2. CDR3 in DNA: TGTGCCAGCAGCGGGTTACAGGGACTAGCGTTCACAGATACGCAGTATTTT. Protein product: CASSGLQGLAFTDTQYF. Supplemented by reference TRBV9 and TRBJ2-3, the full variable domain reads DSGVTQTPKHLITATGQRVTLRCSPRSGDLSVYWYQQSLDQGLQFLIQYYNGEERAKGNILERFSAQQFPDLHSELNLSSLELGDSALYFCASSGLQGLAFTDTQYFGPGTRLTVL.